This T cell receptor (beta chain) was sequenced during a study of PD-1 blockade in classical Hodgkin lymphoma. The sample holds one count of this clone. Antigen unknown. Method: immunoSEQ multiplex PCR; TCRdb's copy keeps in-frame clones and lacks some. The repertoire holds more than 85,000 clones, roughly nine tenths seen once, with under 20% in the top ten. The CDR3 is 19 amino acids. The germline gives CDR1 SGHAT, CDR2 FQNNGV. Trimming took 5 bases from V and 2 from J; bases not matched to a gene: 18. Study findings and constraints: By C4D1, diversity of CD4+ TCRs had risen significantly, whereas that of CD8+ TCRs had not.

Indicated time point: cycle 4 day 1 (C4D1), after 5 to 7 weeks of nivolumab. Relapse was seen in all patients after autologous stem cell transplantation, and brentuximab vedotin exposure was variable. The sequences come from peripheral blood mononuclear cells (PBMCs), collected before the fourth cycle of nivolumab. This chain links TRBV11-2 with TRBJ1-3; 7 nucleotides match TRBD1. This sequence was found in a human donor with classical Hodgkin lymphoma. CDR3 residues: CASSQNLRDSDFPGNTIYF. The DNA of the CDR3 is TGTGCCAGCAGCCAGAACCTCCGGGACAGCGACTTTCCTGGAAACACCATATATTTT.